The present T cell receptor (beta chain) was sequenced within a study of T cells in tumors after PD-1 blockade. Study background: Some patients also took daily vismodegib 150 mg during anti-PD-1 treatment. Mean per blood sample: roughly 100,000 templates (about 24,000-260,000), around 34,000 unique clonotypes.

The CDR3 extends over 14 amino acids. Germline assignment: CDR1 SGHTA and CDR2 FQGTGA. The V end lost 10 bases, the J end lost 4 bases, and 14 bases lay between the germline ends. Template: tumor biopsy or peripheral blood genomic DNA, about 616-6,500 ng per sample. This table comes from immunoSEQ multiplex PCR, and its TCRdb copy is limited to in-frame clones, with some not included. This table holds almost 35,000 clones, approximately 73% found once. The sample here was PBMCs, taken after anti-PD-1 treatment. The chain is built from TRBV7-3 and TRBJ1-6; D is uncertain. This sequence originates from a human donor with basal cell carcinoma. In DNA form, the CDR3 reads TGTGCCACCTCGGCGGAGCCATATAATTCACCCCTCCACTTT. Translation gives CATSAEPYNSPLHF. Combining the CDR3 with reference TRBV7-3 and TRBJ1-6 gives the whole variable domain GAGVSQTPSNKVTEKGKYVELRCDPISGHTALYWYRQSLGQGPEFLIYFQGTGAADDSGLPNDRFFAVRPEGSVSTLKIQRTERGDSAVYLCATSAEPYNSPLHFGNGTRLTVT.